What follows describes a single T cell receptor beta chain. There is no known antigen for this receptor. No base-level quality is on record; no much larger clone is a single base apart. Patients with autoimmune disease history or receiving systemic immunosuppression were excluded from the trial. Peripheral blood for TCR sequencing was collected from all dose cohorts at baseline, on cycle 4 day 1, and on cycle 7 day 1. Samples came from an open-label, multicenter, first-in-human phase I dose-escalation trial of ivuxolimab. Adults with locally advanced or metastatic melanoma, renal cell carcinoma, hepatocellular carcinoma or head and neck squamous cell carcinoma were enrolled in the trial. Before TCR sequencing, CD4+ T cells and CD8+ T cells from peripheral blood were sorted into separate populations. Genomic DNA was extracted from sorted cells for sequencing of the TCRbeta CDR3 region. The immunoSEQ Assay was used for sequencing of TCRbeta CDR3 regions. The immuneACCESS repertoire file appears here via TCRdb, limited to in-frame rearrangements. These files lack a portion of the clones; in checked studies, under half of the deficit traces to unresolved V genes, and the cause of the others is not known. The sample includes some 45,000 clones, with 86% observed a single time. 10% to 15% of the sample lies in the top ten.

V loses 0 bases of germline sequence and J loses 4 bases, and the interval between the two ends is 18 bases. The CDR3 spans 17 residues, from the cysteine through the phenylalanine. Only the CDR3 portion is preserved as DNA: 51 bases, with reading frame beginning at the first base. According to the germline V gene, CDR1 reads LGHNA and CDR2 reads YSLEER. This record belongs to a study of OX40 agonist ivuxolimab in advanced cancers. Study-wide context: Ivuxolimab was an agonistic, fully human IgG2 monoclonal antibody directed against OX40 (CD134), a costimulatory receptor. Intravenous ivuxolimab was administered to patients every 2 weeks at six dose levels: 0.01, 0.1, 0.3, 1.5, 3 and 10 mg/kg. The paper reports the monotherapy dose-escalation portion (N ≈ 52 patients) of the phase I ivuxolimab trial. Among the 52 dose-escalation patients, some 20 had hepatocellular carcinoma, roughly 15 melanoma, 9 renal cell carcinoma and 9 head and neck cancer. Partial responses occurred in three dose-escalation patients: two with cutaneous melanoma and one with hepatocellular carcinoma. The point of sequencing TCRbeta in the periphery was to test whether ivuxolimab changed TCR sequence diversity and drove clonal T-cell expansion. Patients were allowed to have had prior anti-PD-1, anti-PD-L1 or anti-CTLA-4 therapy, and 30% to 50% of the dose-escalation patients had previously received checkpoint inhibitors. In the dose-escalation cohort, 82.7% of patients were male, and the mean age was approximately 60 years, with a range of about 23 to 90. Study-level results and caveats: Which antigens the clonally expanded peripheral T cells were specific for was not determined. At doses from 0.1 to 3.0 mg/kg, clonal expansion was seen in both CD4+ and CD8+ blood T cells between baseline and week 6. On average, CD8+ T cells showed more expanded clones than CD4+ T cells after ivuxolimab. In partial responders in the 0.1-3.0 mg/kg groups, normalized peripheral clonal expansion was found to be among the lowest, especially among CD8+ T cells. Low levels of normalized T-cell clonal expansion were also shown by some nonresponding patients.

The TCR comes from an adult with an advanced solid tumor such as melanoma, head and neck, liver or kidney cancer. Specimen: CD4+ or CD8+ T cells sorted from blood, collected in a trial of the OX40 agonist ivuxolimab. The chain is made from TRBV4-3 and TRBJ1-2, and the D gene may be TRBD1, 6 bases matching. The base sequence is TGCGCCAGCAGCCAAGATCGGGGGCGCGCCTACCCCTATGGCTACACCTTC. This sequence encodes CASSQDRGRAYPYGYTF.